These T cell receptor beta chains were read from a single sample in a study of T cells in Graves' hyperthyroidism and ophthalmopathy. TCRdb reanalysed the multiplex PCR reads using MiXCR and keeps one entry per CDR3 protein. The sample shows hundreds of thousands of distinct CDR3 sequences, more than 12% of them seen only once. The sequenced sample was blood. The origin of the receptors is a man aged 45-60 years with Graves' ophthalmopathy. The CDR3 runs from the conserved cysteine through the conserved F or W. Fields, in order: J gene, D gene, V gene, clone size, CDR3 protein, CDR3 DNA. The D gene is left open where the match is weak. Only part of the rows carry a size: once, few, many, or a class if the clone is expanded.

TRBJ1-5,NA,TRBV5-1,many,CASSLMNDQPQHF,TGCGCCAGCAGCTTGATGAATGATCAGCCCCAGCATTTT
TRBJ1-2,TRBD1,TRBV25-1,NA,CASSSSGTGYGYTF,TGTGCCAGCTCAAGCTCCGGGACAGGATATGGCTACACCTTC
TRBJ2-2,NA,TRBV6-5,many,CASSYSGGGTGELFF,TGTGCCAGCAGTTACTCTGGAGGGGGCACCGGGGAGCTGTTTTTT
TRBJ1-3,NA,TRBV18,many,CASSPDSRSGNTIYF,TGTGCCAGCTCACCGGACAGTCGCTCTGGAAACACCATATATTTT
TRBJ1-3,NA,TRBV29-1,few,CSYSGQPSGNTIYF,TGCAGCTATTCCGGACAGCCCTCTGGAAACACCATATATTTT
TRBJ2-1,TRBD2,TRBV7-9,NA,CASSLFGLAGRNEQFF,TGTGCCAGCAGCTTATTCGGTCTAGCGGGACGCAATGAGCAGTTCTTC
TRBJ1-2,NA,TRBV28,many,CASSFGSYGYTF,TGTGCCAGCAGTTTTGGCAGCTATGGCTACACCTTC
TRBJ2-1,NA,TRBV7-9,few,CASSPSRGFPFF,TGTGCCAGCAGCCCTTCGAGGGGTTTTCCGTTCTTC
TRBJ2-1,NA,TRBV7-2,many,CASSYGTDGNNEQFF,TGTGCCAGCAGCTACGGGACGGATGGCAACAATGAGCAGTTCTTC
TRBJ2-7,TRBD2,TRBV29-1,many,CSVGTGLAGAGNEQYF,TGCAGCGTTGGGACGGGACTAGCGGGAGCGGGAAACGAGCAGTACTTC
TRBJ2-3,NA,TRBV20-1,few,CSARDVGRGTDTQYF,TGCAGTGCTAGAGATGTAGGGCGTGGCACAGATACGCAGTATTTT
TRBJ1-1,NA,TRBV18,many,CASSPRRGAFF,TGTGCCAGCTCACCTCGGAGGGGAGCTTTCTTT
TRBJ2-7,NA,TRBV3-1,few,CASSQAGAPYEQYF,TGTGCCAGCAGCCAAGCGGGAGCTCCCTACGAGCAGTACTTC
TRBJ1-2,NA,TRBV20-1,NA,CSAGDRYGYTF,TGCAGTGCCGGGGACCGGTATGGCTACACCTTC
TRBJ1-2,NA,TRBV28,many,CASSQSDYGYTF,TGTGCCAGCAGTCAATCTGATTATGGCTACACCTTC
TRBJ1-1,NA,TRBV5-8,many,CASYLAGTVNTEAFF,TGTGCCAGCTATCTCGCCGGGACTGTGAACACTGAAGCTTTCTTT
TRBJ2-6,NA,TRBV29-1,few,CSPTSSGANVLTF,TGCAGCCCGACCTCCTCTGGGGCCAACGTCCTGACTTTC
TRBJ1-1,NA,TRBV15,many,CATSRKGYGTEAFF,TGTGCCACCAGCAGAAAGGGTTACGGCACTGAAGCTTTCTTT